The 6 T cell receptor beta chains given below trace back to one sample, sequenced in a study of a mutant IDH1 vaccine in newly diagnosed glioma listed by TCRdb under 2021. Their specific antigens are unknown. The library was obtained by the immunoSEQ multiplex PCR assay. Here the immuneACCESS table is served through TCRdb, limited to in-frame sequences with V and J called. Missing clones are a known gap in these copies; in checked studies unresolved V genes cover under half, and the rest lacks a known reason. Recorded for this sample are around 40,000 clones; roughly 84% of them occurred a single time. About 2.2% of the sample lies in the top ten. The time point tag for this specimen amounts to: week 11, during vaccination. Each vaccine dose was 300 ug of a 20-mer mutant IDH1 peptide in Montanide, given subcutaneously with topical imiquimod. Sequenced material: PBMCs, taken from a glioma patient whose treatment included an IDH1 peptide vaccine. The origin of the receptors is a man aged 40-55 years with glioma.

The CDR3 DNA reads TGTGCCAGCAGTGTCCCTAATTCACCCCTCCACTTT. It yields the protein CASSVPNSPLHF. This chain uses TRBV2 with TRBJ1-6, with D uncertain. V was cut by 4 bases and J by 6 bases, with 4 bases left in between. The germline V gene encodes CDR1 SNHLY and CDR2 FYNNEI. CDR3 length: 12 amino acids.

The V and J genes are TRBV5-1 and TRBJ1-2; maybe TRBD1 (5 bases). The CDR3 extends over 15 amino acids. From germline, CDR1 is SGHRS and CDR2 YFSETQ. V was pared by 4 bases and J by 3 bases, with 16 bases between. The CDR3, as DNA: TGCGCCAGCAGCCCTACGGGGGGGATTGACTATGGCTACACCTTC. It codes for CASSPTGGIDYGYTF.

CDR3 nucleotide sequence: TGTGCCAGCAGCTTAACCGGCGGGGGCTCCTACGAGCAGTACTTC. Protein: CASSLTGGGSYEQYF. J is TRBJ2-7 and V is TRBV7-2; 7 bases are a match to TRBD2. CDR1 is SGHTA, CDR2 FQGNSA, per germline. J was trimmed by 0 bases and V by 2 bases; bases with no gene match: 4. The CDR3 is 15 residues long.

This chain links TRBV19 with TRBJ1-2; D might be TRBD1 (6 bases). Germline V gene data show CDR1 as LNHDA and CDR2 as SQIVND (reference sequence). The CDR3 has 15 amino acids. Trimming shortened V by 3 bases and J by 2 bases, and 13 bases separated the two germline ends. The CDR3 nucleotides read TGTGCCAGTAGTATCCAACCCAGGGGCAACTATGGCTACACCTTC. Protein product: CASSIQPRGNYGYTF.

The chain couples TRBV6-5 to TRBJ2-1; TRBD1 matches at 9 bases. CDR3 length: 15 residues. Germline loops: CDR1 MNHEY, CDR2 SVGAGI. Trimming removed 2 bases from V and 4 bases from J; junction bases left unmatched: 3. The CDR3 bases are TGTGCCAGCAGTTACGACAGGGGGTCTTACAATGAGCAGTTCTTC. It codes for CASSYDRGSYNEQFF.

The chain carries TRBV20-1 and TRBJ2-7; D uncertain. CDR3 length equals 11 residues. V gave up 3 bases and J gave up 3 bases, with 6 bases separating them. Germline assignment: CDR1 DFQATT and CDR2 SNEGSKA (reference sequence). The CDR3 region has the DNA TGCAGTGCTAGGTACAGCTACGAGCAGTACTTC. Translating gives CSARYSYEQYF.